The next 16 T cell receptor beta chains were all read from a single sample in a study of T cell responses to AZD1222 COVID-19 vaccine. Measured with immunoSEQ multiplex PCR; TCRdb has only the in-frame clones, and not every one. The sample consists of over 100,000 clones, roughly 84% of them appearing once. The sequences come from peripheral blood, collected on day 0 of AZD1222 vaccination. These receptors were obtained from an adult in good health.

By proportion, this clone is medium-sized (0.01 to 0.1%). The CDR3 reads CAVIGASPGEQYF. CDR3 in DNA: TGTGCCGTAATCGGGGCTTCTCCGGGGGAGCAGTACTTC. V gene TRBV7-9 combines with J gene TRBJ2-7, with D perhaps matching TRBD1 or TRBD2 (5 bases each). Germline V gene sequence: CDR1 SEHNR, CDR2 FQNEAQ (reference sequence). The CDR3 sequence is 13 residues long. Trimming took off 11 bases at V and 7 bases at J, with 21 bases between the two ends. The complete variable domain, with remaining parts taken from reference TRBV7-9 and TRBJ2-7, reads DTGVSQNPRHKITKRGQNVTFRCDPISEHNRLYWYRQTLGQGPEFLTYFQNEAQLEKSRLLSDRFSAERPKGSFSTLEIQRTEQGDSAMYLCAVIGASPGEQYFGPGTRLTVT.

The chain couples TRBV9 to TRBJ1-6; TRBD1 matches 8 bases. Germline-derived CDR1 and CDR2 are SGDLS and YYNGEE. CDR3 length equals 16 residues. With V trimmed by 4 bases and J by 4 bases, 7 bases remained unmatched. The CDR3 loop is CASSPLDRGYNSPLHF. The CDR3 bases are TGTGCCAGCAGCCCTCTAGACAGGGGTTATAATTCACCCCTCCACTTT. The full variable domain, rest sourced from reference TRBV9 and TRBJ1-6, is DSGVTQTPKHLITATGQRVTLRCSPRSGDLSVYWYQQSLDQGLQFLIQYYNGEERAKGNILERFSAQQFPDLHSELNLSSLELGDSALYFCASSPLDRGYNSPLHFGNGTRLTVT.

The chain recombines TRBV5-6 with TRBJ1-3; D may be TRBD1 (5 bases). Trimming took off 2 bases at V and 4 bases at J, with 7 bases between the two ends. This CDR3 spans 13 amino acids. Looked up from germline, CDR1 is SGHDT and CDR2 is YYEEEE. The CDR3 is CASSLGTGNTIYF. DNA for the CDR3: TGTGCCAGCAGCTTAGGGACGGGAAACACCATATATTTT.

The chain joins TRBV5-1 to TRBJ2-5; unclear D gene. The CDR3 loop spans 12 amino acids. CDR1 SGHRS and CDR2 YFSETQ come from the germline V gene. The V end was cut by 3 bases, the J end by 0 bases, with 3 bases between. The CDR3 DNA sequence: TGCGCCAGCAGCTGGAACCAAGAGACCCAGTACTTC. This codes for CASSWNQETQYF.

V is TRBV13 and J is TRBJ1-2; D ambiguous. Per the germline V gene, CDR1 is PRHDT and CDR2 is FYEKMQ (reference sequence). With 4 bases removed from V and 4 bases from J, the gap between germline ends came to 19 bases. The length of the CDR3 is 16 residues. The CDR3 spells CASSSARERAIYGYTF. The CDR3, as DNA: TGTGCCAGCAGCTCCGCCCGAGAACGGGCTATCTATGGCTACACCTTC.

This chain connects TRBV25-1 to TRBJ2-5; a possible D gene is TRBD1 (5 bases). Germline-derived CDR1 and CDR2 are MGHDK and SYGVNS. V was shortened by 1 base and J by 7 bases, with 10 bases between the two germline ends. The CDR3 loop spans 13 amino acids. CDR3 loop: CASSEWGLGTQYF. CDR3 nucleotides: TGTGCCAGCAGTGAATGGGGCCTCGGGACCCAGTACTTC.

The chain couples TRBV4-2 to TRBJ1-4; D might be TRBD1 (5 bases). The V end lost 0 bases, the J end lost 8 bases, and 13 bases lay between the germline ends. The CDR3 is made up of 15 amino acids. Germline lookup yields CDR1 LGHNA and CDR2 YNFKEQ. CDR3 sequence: CASSQDRGGFEKLFF. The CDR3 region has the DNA TGTGCCAGCAGCCAAGATCGGGGGGGATTCGAAAAACTGTTTTTT.

In DNA, the CDR3 is TGTGCCAGCAGGGGGGCCTATAATTCACCCCTCCACTTT. This sequence encodes CASRGAYNSPLHF. The gene calls are TRBV28 and TRBJ1-6; D perhaps matches TRBD1 (5 bases). With 6 bases removed from V and 2 bases from J, the gap between germline ends came to 5 bases. The germline V gene encodes CDR1 MDHEN and CDR2 SYDVKM. This CDR3 has 13 residues.

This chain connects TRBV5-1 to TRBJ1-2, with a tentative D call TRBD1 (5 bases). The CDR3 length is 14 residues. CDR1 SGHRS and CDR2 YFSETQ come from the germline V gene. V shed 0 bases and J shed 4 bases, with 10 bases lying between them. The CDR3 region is CASSLEGLGYGYTF. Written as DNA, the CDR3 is TGCGCCAGCAGCTTGGAGGGGTTGGGCTATGGCTACACCTTC.

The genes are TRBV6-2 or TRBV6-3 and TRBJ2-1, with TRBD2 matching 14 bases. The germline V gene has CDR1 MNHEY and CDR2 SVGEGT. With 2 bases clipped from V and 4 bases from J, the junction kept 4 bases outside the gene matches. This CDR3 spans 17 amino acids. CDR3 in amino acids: CASSYGTSGRVYNEQFF. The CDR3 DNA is TGTGCCAGCAGTTACGGGACTAGCGGGAGAGTTTACAATGAGCAGTTCTTC.

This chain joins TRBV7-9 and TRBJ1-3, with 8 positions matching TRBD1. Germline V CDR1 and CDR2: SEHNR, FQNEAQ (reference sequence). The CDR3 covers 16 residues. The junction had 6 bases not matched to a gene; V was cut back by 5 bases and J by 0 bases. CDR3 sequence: CASSGDRGGSGNTIYF. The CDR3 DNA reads TGTGCCAGCAGCGGCGACAGGGGCGGCTCTGGAAACACCATATATTTT.

Here the CDR3 reads CASSQSSPRDRFFFQPQHF. CDR3 nucleotides: TGCGCCAGCAGTCAATCCAGCCCCCGAGACAGGTTTTTTTTTCAGCCCCAGCATTTT. The rearrangement links TRBV23-1 to TRBJ1-5; tentative D call: TRBD1 (6 bases). TRBV23-1 is an ORF, with its function uncertain. The V gene lost 0 bases and the J gene lost 6 bases, with 24 bases spanning the gap. The CDR3 length is 19 residues.

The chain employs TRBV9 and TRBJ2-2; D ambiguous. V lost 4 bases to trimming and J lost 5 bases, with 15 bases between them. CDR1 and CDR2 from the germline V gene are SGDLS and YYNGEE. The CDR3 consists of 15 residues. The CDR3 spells CASSPTPFRTGELFF. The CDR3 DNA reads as TGTGCCAGCAGCCCAACCCCCTTTAGAACCGGGGAGCTGTTTTTT.

CDR3 amino acids: CASSAGTALQETQYF. CDR3 bases: TGTGCCAGCAGCGCCGGGACAGCTCTCCAAGAGACCCAGTACTTC. The genes are TRBV9 and TRBJ2-5, with 7 nucleotides matching TRBD1. This CDR3 has 15 amino acids. V was clipped by 3 bases and J by 1 base; unmatched bases: 6. CDR1 and CDR2 from the germline V gene are SGDLS and YYNGEE.

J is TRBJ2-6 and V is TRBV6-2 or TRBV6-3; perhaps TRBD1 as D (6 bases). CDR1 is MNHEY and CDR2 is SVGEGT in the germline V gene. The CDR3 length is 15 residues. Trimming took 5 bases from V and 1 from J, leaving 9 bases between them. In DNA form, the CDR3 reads TGTGCCAGCAGTCAAACAGGGTCTGGGGCCAACGTCCTGACTTTC. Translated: CASSQTGSGANVLTF.

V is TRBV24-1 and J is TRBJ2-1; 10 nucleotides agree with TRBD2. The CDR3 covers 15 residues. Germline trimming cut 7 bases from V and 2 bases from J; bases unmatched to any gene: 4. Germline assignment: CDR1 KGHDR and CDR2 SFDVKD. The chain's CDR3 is CATRSSGSPYNEQFF. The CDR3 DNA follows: TGTGCCACCAGGTCTAGCGGGAGTCCCTACAATGAGCAGTTCTTC.